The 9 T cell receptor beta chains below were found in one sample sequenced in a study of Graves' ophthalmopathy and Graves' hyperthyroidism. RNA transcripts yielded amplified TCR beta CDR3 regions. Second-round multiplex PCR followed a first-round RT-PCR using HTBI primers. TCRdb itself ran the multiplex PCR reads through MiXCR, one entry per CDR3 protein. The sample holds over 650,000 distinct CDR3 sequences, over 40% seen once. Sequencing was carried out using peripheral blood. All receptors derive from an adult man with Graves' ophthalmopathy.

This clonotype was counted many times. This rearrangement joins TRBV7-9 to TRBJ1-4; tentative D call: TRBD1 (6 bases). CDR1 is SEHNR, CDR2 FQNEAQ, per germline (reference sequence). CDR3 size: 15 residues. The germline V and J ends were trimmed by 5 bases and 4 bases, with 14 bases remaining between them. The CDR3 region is CASSRPQGNNEKLFF. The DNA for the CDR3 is TGTGCCAGCAGCCGACCTCAGGGGAATAATGAAAAACTGTTTTTT.

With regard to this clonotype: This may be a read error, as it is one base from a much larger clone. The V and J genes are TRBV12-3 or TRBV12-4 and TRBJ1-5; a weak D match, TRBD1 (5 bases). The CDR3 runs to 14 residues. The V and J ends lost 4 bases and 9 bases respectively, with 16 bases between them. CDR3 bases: TGTGCCAGCAGTTCCCGGGACGGATGGAGGCCCCAGCATTTT. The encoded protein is CASSSRDGWRPQHF.

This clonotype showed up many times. The CDR3 nucleotides read TGTGCCAGCAGCAACTCCTGGACCGAGCAGTACTTC. Translating it yields CASSNSWTEQYF. The chain couples TRBV7-9 to TRBJ2-7; D remains ambiguous. The CDR3 contains 12 residues. Trimming removed 5 bases at V and 6 bases at J, with 11 bases between. From germline, CDR1 is SEHNR and CDR2 FQNEAQ (reference sequence). Together with reference TRBV7-9 and TRBJ2-7, the CDR3 gives the full variable domain: DTGVSQNPRHKITKRGQNVTFRCDPISEHNRLYWYRQTLGQGPEFLTYFQNEAQLEKSRLLSDRFSAERPKGSFSTLEIQRTEQGDSAMYLCASSNSWTEQYFGPGTRLTVT.

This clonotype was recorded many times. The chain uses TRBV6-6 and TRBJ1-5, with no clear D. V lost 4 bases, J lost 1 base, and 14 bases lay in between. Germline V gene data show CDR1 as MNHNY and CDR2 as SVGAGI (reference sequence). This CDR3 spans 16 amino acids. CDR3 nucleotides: TGTGCCAGCAGTTTCCTGACGCAACCGAGCAATCAGCCCCAGCATTTT. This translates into CASSFLTQPSNQPQHF.

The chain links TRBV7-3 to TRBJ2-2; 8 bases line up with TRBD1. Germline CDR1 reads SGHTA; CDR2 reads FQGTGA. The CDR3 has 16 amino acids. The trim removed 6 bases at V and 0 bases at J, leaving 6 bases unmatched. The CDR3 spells CASRSQGAANTGELFF. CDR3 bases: TGTGCCAGCAGGTCCCAGGGGGCTGCGAACACCGGGGAGCTGTTTTTT.

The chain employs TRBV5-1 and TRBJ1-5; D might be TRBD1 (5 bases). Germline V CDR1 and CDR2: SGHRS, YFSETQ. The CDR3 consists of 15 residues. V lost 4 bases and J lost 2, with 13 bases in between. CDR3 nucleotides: TGCGCCAGCAGCGGTACCGGGGCGCGCAATCAGCCCCAGCATTTT. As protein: CASSGTGARNQPQHF.

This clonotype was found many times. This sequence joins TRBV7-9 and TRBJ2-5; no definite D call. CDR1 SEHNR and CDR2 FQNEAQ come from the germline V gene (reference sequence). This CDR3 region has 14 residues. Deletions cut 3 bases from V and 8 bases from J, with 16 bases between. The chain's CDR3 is CASSFPTPPSTQYF. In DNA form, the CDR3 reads TGTGCCAGCAGCTTCCCCACGCCACCGAGTACCCAGTACTTC.

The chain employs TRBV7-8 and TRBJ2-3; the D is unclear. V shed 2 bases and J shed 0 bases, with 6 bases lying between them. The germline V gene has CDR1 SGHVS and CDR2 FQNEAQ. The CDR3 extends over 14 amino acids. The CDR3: CASSLRLSTDTQYF. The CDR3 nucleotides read TGTGCCAGCAGCTTAAGGCTGAGCACAGATACGCAGTATTTT.

Written as DNA, the CDR3 is TGTGCCAGCAGCATAGGACAGGCCCGGGACGAGCAGTACTTC. Protein product: CASSIGQARDEQYF. The chain couples TRBV11-1 to TRBJ2-7; 7 bases line up with TRBD1. CDR1 and CDR2 (germline): SGHAT, FQDESV (reference sequence). The CDR3 covers 14 residues. Trimming cost V 5 bases and J 5 bases; bases outside gene matches: 9.